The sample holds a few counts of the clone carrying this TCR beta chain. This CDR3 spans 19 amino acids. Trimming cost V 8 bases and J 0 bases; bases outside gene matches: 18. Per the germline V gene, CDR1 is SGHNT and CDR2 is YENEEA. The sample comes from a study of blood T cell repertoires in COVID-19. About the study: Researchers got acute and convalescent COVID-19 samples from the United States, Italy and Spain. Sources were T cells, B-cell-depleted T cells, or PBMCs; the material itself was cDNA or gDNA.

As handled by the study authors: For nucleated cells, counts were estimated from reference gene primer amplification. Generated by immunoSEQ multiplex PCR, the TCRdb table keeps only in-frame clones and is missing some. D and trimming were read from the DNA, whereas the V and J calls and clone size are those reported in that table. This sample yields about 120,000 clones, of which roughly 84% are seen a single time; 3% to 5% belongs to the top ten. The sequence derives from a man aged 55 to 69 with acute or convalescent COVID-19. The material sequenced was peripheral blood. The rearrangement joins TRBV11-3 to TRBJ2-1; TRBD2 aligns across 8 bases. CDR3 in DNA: TGTGCCAGCTCCTCGACTAGCGCGAGATCTACTAGCTCCTACAATGAGCAGTTCTTC. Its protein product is CASSSTSARSTSSYNEQFF.